This T cell receptor (beta chain) was observed in a study of response to subunit inactivated influenza vaccine (dated by TCRdb to 2017 to 2018). About the full investigation: The study used deep quantitative T cell receptor repertoire profiling to track responses to a trivalent subunit inactivated influenza vaccine.

The paper as a whole reports these results and caveats: According to the authors, only a limited number of new T cells may be recruited by each seasonal influenza vaccination.

Based on the germline V gene (reference sequence), the CDR1 and CDR2 sequences are DFQATT and SNEGSKA. Relative to germline, V is missing 3 bases and J is missing 0 bases, with 13 bases of the junction outside any gene match. Taken from cysteine to phenylalanine, the CDR3 has 17 residues. CDR3 DNA only is kept here, 51 bases in frame from base 1. The library was prepared using RT-PCR. Sequencing used an Illumina HiSeq 2500. Using fastp at Q25 and MiXCR, TCRdb reprocessed the public reads and kept productive beta chains. When rows share a CDR3 protein, they turn into one entry using the most common DNA and genes. The sample includes about 500,000 distinct CDR3 sequences, with around 13% observed a single time. The top ten clones comprise around 13% of the sample. This clonotype was found a few times. The clone's antigen remains unknown. Base qualities are not recorded, but no much larger clone differs from it by a single base.

The label giving this sample's time point can be read as: 45 days after influenza vaccine administration. The sequence derives from a man in his fifties or sixties who received an inactivated influenza vaccine. Donor details come from another sample of the same person, matched by shared clones. The V and J segments used are TRBV20-1 and TRBJ2-5; 7 bases in between match TRBD2. The source material was PBMCs from blood, sampled about 40 days after vaccination. CDR3 reads: CSASPLTSGGYQETQYF. The nucleotide sequence is TGCAGTGCTAGCCCTTTGACATCCGGGGGGTACCAAGAGACCCAGTACTTC.